The 25 T cell receptor beta chains below were found in one sample sequenced in a study of cytomegalovirus exposure and HLA in healthy donors. In the PCR, 60 Vbeta and 13 Jbeta primers were used. Sequencing used immunoSEQ multiplex PCR; TCRdb keeps in-frame clones, though not all of them. The table includes 150,000 to 200,000 clones, around 78% detected once. Sequenced input: PBMCs. The receptors were gathered from a man younger than 45 in good health and CMV-seronegative.

The chain is built from TRBV27 and TRBJ2-3, with TRBD2 identical over 11 bases. The CDR3 covers 19 residues. The germline V gene encodes CDR1 MNHEY and CDR2 SMNVEV (reference sequence). Trimming took 3 bases from V and 0 from J; bases not matched to a gene: 11. In nucleotides, the CDR3 is TGTGCCAGCAGTTTGCTCCCCTTTGGGACTAGCGGTAGCACAGATACGCAGTATTTT. Protein product: CASSLLPFGTSGSTDTQYF.

The chain has TRBV5-8 and TRBJ2-7; tentatively, D is TRBD1 (6 bases). The V end lost 4 bases, the J end lost 2 bases, and 10 bases lay between the germline ends. Germline V gene lookup returns CDR1 SGHTS and CDR2 YDEGEE. CDR3 length: 13 residues. The CDR3: CASSPDSTYEQYF. The CDR3 DNA reads TGTGCCAGCAGCCCGGACAGTACCTACGAGCAGTACTTC.

The chain links TRBV28 to TRBJ1-2; no reliable D call. CDR1 and CDR2 (germline): MDHEN, SYDVKM. The CDR3 loop spans 12 amino acids. Trimming removed 5 bases from V and 5 bases from J, with 9 bases in between. DNA of the CDR3: TGTGCCAGCAGTCCACAGTTTTATGGCTACACCTTC. Encoded protein: CASSPQFYGYTF.

This chain's CDR3 is CAISDSYSTRNTIYF. CDR3 bases: TGTGCCATCAGTGACTCCTATTCTACCAGAAACACCATATATTTT. The V gene is TRBV10-3, the J gene TRBJ1-3; D remains ambiguous. CDR1 and CDR2 (germline): ENHRY, SYGVKD. The CDR3 sequence is 15 residues long. Trimming stripped 3 bases from V and 5 bases from J, with 14 bases between.

The rearrangement links TRBV5-1 to TRBJ2-7; 8 nucleotides line up with TRBD1. Trimming took 4 bases from V and 2 from J; bases not matched to a gene: 5. This CDR3 has 14 amino acids. CDR1 and CDR2 from the germline V gene are SGHRS and YFSETQ. Here the CDR3 DNA reads TGCGCCAGCAGCGAGCAGGGGGCAACCTACGAGCAGTACTTC. Its protein is CASSEQGATYEQYF.

This clone has just a few counts. The chain uses TRBV5-1 and TRBJ2-3; D is perhaps TRBD2 (6 bases). CDR1 and CDR2 from the germline V gene are SGHRS and YFSETQ. The ends were cut back, 0 bases at V and 0 bases at J, with 17 bases in the middle. CDR3 size: 18 residues. CDR3 DNA sequence: TGCGCCAGCAGCTTGGCCCGCGGGGCCGGGGTTAGCACAGATACGCAGTATTTT. It yields the protein CASSLARGAGVSTDTQYF.

This clone was observed a handful of times. The V call is TRBV5-6, the J call TRBJ2-2, with D possibly TRBD2 on 6 matching bases. The V end was cut by 3 bases, the J end by 2 bases, with 14 bases between. Germline V lookup: CDR1 SGHDT, CDR2 YYEEEE. There are 16 residues in the CDR3. CDR3 bases: TGTGCCAGCAGCTCGGGAGCCGGACTTAACACCGGGGAGCTGTTTTTT. It translates to CASSSGAGLNTGELFF.

This clone was counted once. This chain uses TRBV28 with TRBJ1-4, with 11 bases identical to TRBD1. With V trimmed by 6 bases and J by 7 bases, 4 bases remained unmatched. The CDR3 sequence is 14 residues long. CDR1 and CDR2 from the germline V gene are MDHEN and SYDVKM. CDR3 sequence: CASSRTGGIEKLFF. CDR3 DNA: TGTGCCAGCAGCCGGACAGGGGGCATTGAAAAACTGTTTTTT.

CDR3 amino acids: CASSLVTGADEKLFF. The CDR3 coding sequence is TGTGCCAGCAGCTTAGTCACAGGGGCAGATGAAAAACTGTTTTTT. The chain links TRBV7-9 to TRBJ1-4; 7 bases align to TRBD1. This CDR3 is 15 amino acids long. Germline V lookup: CDR1 SEHNR, CDR2 FQNEAQ (reference sequence). Trimming removed 1 base from V and 6 bases from J; junction bases left unmatched: 5.

The V call is TRBV5-1, the J call TRBJ1-6; no clear D. CDR1 and CDR2 from the germline V gene are SGHRS and YFSETQ. Deletions cut 4 bases from V and 8 bases from J, with 10 bases between. The CDR3 runs to 13 residues. The CDR3 spells CASSGRGYSPLHF. The CDR3 region has the DNA TGCGCCAGCAGCGGGAGAGGGTATTCACCCCTCCACTTT. The full variable domain, rest sourced from reference TRBV5-1 and TRBJ1-6, is KAGVTQTPRYLIKTRGQQVTLSCSPISGHRSVSWYQQTPGQGLQFLFEYFSETQRNKGNFPGRFSGRQFSNSRSEMNVSTLELGDSALYLCASSGRGYSPLHFGNGTRLTVT.

This chain uses TRBV19 with TRBJ2-7; 13 nucleotides line up with TRBD2. V was pared by 4 bases and J by 4 bases, with 4 bases of the junction left unmatched. The CDR3 length is 15 residues. The germline V gene encodes CDR1 LNHDA and CDR2 SQIVND (reference sequence). DNA of the CDR3: TGTGCCAGTAGTAGCGGACTAGCGGGAGAGTACGAGCAGTACTTC. Translating it yields CASSSGLAGEYEQYF.

This chain connects TRBV7-8 to TRBJ1-1; no clear D gene. The CDR3 spans 12 residues. Trimming pared 0 bases from V and 7 bases from J, leaving 6 bases between. Germline-derived CDR1 and CDR2 are SGHVS and FQNEAQ. The CDR3 spells CASSLAGSEAFF. The DNA of the CDR3 is TGTGCCAGCAGCTTAGCCGGGAGTGAAGCTTTCTTT.

This rearrangement joins TRBV19 to TRBJ2-2; 8 bases are shared with TRBD2. The CDR3 sequence is 16 residues long. Per the germline V gene, CDR1 is LNHDA and CDR2 is SQIVND (reference sequence). Trimming removed 7 bases from V and 2 bases from J; junction bases left unmatched: 9. For the CDR3, the DNA is TGTGCCAGTAATAGAGCGGGGGAACTTAACACCGGGGAGCTGTTTTTT. The encoded protein is CASNRAGELNTGELFF.

The J gene is TRBJ1-2, the V gene TRBV9; maybe TRBD1 (5 bases). There are 14 residues in the CDR3. With 7 bases removed from V and 4 bases from J, the gap between germline ends came to 17 bases. Germline assignment: CDR1 SGDLS and CDR2 YYNGEE. In nucleotides, the CDR3 is TGTGCCAGCGCCCTGTCGGGGGGTGTCTATGGCTACACCTTC. Encoded protein: CASALSGGVYGYTF.

This chain uses TRBV4-1 with TRBJ2-1, with 14 bases fitting TRBD2. This CDR3 has 16 residues. Trimming cost V 2 bases and J 6 bases; bases outside gene matches: 3. CDR1 is MGHRA and CDR2 is YSYEKL in the germline V gene. CDR3 loop: CASSQQTSGRGNEQFF. DNA for the CDR3: TGCGCCAGCAGCCAACAGACTAGCGGGAGGGGCAATGAGCAGTTCTTC.

The V call is TRBV7-3, the J call TRBJ1-1; maybe TRBD1 (6 bases). The CDR3 spans 14 residues. Germline loops: CDR1 SGHTA, CDR2 FQGTGA. V lost 5 bases and J 1 base, leaving 11 bases between the germline ends. CDR3 loop: CASSTGLGNTEAFF. The CDR3 DNA reads as TGTGCCAGCAGCACAGGGCTTGGGAACACTGAAGCTTTCTTT.

The chain is built from TRBV19 and TRBJ2-7, with TRBD1 as a possible D gene (6 bases). Per germline, CDR1 LNHDA and CDR2 SQIVND (reference sequence). V lost 1 base to trimming and J lost 3 bases, with 13 bases between them. This CDR3 has 15 amino acids. Written as DNA, the CDR3 is TGTGCCAGTAGTATAGCCTGGAGACAGGTCTACGAGCAGTACTTC. Encoded protein: CASSIAWRQVYEQYF.

This chain connects TRBV7-6 to TRBJ2-3; D may be TRBD2 (6 bases). This CDR3 has 16 residues. V shed 0 bases and J shed 3 bases, with 13 bases lying between them. Germline CDR1 and CDR2: SGHVS and FNYEAQ. In DNA, the CDR3 is TGTGCCAGCAGCTTAGCGACGGGAGTGTTAACAGATACGCAGTATTTT. It is translated as CASSLATGVLTDTQYF.

The J gene is TRBJ1-2, the V gene TRBV20-1; 9 bases align to TRBD1. V trimming: 6 bases; J trimming: 8 bases; junction bases outside the gene matches: 4. This CDR3 comprises 11 residues. The germline V gene encodes CDR1 DFQATT and CDR2 SNEGSKA (reference sequence). The CDR3 sequence is CSAPDRGGYTF. The DNA for the CDR3 is TGCAGTGCCCCGGACAGGGGAGGCTACACCTTC.

The chain links TRBV7-8 to TRBJ1-5, with a weak D call TRBD1 (6 bases). The CDR3 length is 14 residues. Looked up from germline, CDR1 is SGHVS and CDR2 is FQNEAQ. Deletions cut 0 bases from V and 5 bases from J, with 8 bases between. DNA of the CDR3: TGTGCCAGCAGCTTAGCCCACAGGGATCAGCCCCAGCATTTT. Translation: CASSLAHRDQPQHF.

This clone was counted only a few times. The chain links TRBV18 to TRBJ1-5; D ambiguous. Germline assignment: CDR1 KGHSH and CDR2 LQKENI. Trimming removed 1 base at V and 4 bases at J, with 11 bases between. This CDR3 has 15 amino acids. CDR3 DNA: TGTGCCAGCTCACCACGAGCAGGTGGAAATCAGCCCCAGCATTTT. Its translation: CASSPRAGGNQPQHF.

The genes are TRBV7-8 and TRBJ2-2; 12 nucleotides match TRBD2. The CDR3 totals 15 residues. Germline lookup yields CDR1 SGHVS and CDR2 FQNEAQ. V dropped 5 bases and J dropped 9; count of bases not matched to a gene: 7. CDR3 region: CASSPMTSGSRELFF. The CDR3, as DNA: TGTGCCAGCAGCCCGATGACTAGCGGGAGTCGGGAGCTGTTTTTT.

The chain employs TRBV29-1 and TRBJ2-7; 9 nucleotides match TRBD1. With V trimmed by 6 bases and J by 3 bases, 9 bases remained unmatched. This CDR3 spans 14 amino acids. From germline, CDR1 is SQVTM and CDR2 ANQGSEA. This CDR3 is CSVEQGAGLYEQYF. The CDR3 nucleotides read TGCAGCGTAGAACAGGGGGCAGGGCTCTACGAGCAGTACTTC.

A few counts support this clone. Other DNA sequences in this specimen translate into the identical CDR3. CDR3 loop: CASSLEGDSNQPQHF. In DNA, the CDR3 is TGCGCCAGCAGCTTGGAGGGGGATAGCAATCAGCCCCAGCATTTT. V is TRBV5-1 and J is TRBJ1-5; maybe TRBD1 (6 bases). The germline V gene encodes CDR1 SGHRS and CDR2 YFSETQ. This CDR3 is built from 15 residues. The V end was cut by 0 bases, the J end by 0 bases, with 7 bases between.

This clone came up once. The chain employs TRBV28 and TRBJ1-1; TRBD1 is a possible D gene (5 bases). CDR3 length equals 13 residues. Germline V gene sequence: CDR1 MDHEN, CDR2 SYDVKM. The V end lost 6 bases, the J end lost 1 base, and 9 bases lay between the germline ends. The CDR3 reads CASRSGANTEAFF. In nucleotides, the CDR3 is TGTGCCAGCAGGTCTGGGGCGAACACTGAAGCTTTCTTT.